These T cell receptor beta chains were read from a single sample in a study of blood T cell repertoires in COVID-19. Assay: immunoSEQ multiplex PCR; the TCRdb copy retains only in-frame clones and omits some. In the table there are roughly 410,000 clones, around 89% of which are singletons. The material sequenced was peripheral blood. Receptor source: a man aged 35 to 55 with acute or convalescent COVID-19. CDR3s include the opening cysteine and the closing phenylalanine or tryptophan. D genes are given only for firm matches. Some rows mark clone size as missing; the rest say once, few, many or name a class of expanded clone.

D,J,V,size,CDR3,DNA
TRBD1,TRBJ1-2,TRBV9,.,CASSSTGDIGYGYTF,TGTGCCAGCAGTTCTACAGGGGACATCGGCTATGGCTACACCTTC
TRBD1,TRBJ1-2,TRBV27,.,CASSLSMDRVYYGYTF,TGTGCCAGCAGTTTATCGATGGACAGGGTCTACTATGGCTACACCTTC
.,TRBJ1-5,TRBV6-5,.,CASSYGRGYSNQPQHF,TGTGCCAGCAGTTACGGGAGGGGGTATAGCAATCAGCCCCAGCATTTT
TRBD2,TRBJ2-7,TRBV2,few,CASSPSLAGRYEQYF,TGTGCCAGCAGTCCATCGCTGGCCGGGAGGTACGAGCAGTACTTC
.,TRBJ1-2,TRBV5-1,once,CASNLNREYGYTF,TGCGCCAGCAACTTGAACAGGGAGTATGGCTACACCTTC
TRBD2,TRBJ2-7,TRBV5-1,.,CASSRIGREGYYYEQYF,TGCGCCAGCAGCCGAATCGGCAGGGAGGGATACTACTACGAGCAGTACTTC
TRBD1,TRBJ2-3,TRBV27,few,CASSLMAGQGNGDTQYF,TGTGCCAGCAGTTTAATGGCGGGACAGGGCAATGGAGATACGCAGTATTTT
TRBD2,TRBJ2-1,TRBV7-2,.,CASSLAQREVEEQFF,TGTGCCAGCAGCTTAGCCCAGCGGGAGGTAGAGGAGCAGTTCTTC
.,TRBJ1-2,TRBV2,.,CASSERVLNYGYTF,TGTGCCAGCAGTGAACGGGTATTAAACTATGGCTACACCTTC
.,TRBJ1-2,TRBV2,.,CASSRKGGLDGYTF,TGTGCCAGCAGTCGGAAGGGGGGGTTGGATGGCTACACCTTC
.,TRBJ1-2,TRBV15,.,CATSRDQGYGYTF,TGTGCCACCAGCAGAGATCAGGGTTATGGCTACACCTTC
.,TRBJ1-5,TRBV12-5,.,CASAKTGNNQPQHF,TGTGCTAGTGCTAAGACAGGAAACAATCAGCCCCAGCATTTT
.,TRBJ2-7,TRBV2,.,CASRDFSYEQYF,TGTGCCAGCCGGGACTTCTCCTACGAGCAGTACTTC
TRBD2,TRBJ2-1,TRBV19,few,CASSVLAGPNNEQFF,TGTGCCAGTAGCGTACTAGCGGGACCAAACAATGAGCAGTTCTTC
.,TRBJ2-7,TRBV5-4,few,CASSTTRGYEQYF,TGTGCCAGCAGCACAACCCGGGGCTACGAGCAGTACTTC
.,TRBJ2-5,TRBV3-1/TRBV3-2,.,CASTLRETQYF,TGTGCCAGCACCCTCAGGGAGACCCAGTACTTC
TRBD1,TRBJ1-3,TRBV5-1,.,CASSFDRGSGNTIYF,TGCGCCAGCAGCTTTGACAGGGGGTCCGGAAACACCATATATTTT
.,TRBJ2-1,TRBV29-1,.,CSVAGTIGEQFF,TGCAGCGTAGCCGGGACAATTGGTGAGCAGTTCTTC
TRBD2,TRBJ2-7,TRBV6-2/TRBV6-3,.,CASSRRGGYEQYF,TGTGCCAGCAGCCGCCGGGGGGGCTACGAGCAGTACTTC
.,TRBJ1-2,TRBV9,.,CASSVEQGSYGYTF,TGTGCCAGCAGCGTAGAACAGGGCAGCTATGGCTACACCTTC
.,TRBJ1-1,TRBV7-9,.,CASSAGTNTEAFF,TGTGCCAGCAGCGCCGGGACAAACACTGAAGCTTTCTTT
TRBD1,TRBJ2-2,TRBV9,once,CASSVTPTGVTGELFF,TGTGCCAGCAGCGTAACTCCCACAGGGGTCACCGGGGAGCTGTTTTTT
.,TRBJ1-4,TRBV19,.,CASSGSYEKLFF,TGTGCCAGCTCCGGGTCTTATGAAAAACTGTTTTTT
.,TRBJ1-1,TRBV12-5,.,CASSLGGFNTEAFF,TGTGCTAGCTCATTAGGGGGATTTAACACTGAAGCTTTCTTT
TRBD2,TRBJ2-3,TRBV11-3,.,CASSLTGGSGGLLDTQYF,TGTGCCAGCAGCCTGACGGGGGGTAGCGGGGGCTTATTGGATACGCAGTATTTT
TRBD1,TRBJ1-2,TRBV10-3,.,CAISEGTGGGYTF,TGTGCCATCAGTGAGGGGACAGGGGGTGGCTACACCTTC
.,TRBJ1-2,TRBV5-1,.,CASSTLDSNYGYTF,TGCGCCAGCAGCACCCTCGACAGCAACTATGGCTACACCTTC
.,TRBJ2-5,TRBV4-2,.,CASSQDVLPSGQETQYF,TGTGCCAGCAGCCAAGATGTACTGCCGAGCGGTCAAGAGACCCAGTACTTC
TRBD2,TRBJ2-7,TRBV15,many,CATSRGGGRASYEQYF,TGTGCCACCAGCAGGGGTGGCGGGAGGGCTTCCTACGAGCAGTACTTC
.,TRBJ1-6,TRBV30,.,CAWTSGVGDNSPLHF,TGTGCCTGGACCTCCGGGGTCGGTGATAATTCACCCCTCCACTTT
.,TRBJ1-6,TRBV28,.,CASSSPGEGSPLHF,TGTGCCAGCAGTTCCCCGGGGGAGGGTTCACCCCTCCACTTT